The clone carrying this T cell receptor beta chain was counted many times. CDR1 KGHSH and CDR2 LQKENI come from the germline V gene. V was clipped by 8 bases and J by 1 base, with 14 bases between them. CDR3 length: 14 amino acids. Amplification of TCR beta CDR3 regions was performed using RNA transcripts as template. The HTBI primer set drove a first-round RT-PCR of the TCR CDR3. TCRdb analysed the multiplex PCR reads with MiXCR anew, one entry per CDR3 protein. The sample lists 500,000 or so distinct CDR3 sequences; approximately 17% were seen once. This record belongs to a study of T cells in Graves' hyperthyroidism and ophthalmopathy. Overall study context: Peripheral blood draws took place at initial diagnosis, ahead of any treatment.

The sample taken for sequencing was blood. The chain joins TRBV18 to TRBJ1-1, with D unresolved. The TCR was taken from a woman aged 18-29 years with Graves' ophthalmopathy. The CDR3, as DNA: TGTGCCAGCAGCCCCGGGCAGTCGAACACTGAAGCTTTCTTT. Translated, it gives CASSPGQSNTEAFF.